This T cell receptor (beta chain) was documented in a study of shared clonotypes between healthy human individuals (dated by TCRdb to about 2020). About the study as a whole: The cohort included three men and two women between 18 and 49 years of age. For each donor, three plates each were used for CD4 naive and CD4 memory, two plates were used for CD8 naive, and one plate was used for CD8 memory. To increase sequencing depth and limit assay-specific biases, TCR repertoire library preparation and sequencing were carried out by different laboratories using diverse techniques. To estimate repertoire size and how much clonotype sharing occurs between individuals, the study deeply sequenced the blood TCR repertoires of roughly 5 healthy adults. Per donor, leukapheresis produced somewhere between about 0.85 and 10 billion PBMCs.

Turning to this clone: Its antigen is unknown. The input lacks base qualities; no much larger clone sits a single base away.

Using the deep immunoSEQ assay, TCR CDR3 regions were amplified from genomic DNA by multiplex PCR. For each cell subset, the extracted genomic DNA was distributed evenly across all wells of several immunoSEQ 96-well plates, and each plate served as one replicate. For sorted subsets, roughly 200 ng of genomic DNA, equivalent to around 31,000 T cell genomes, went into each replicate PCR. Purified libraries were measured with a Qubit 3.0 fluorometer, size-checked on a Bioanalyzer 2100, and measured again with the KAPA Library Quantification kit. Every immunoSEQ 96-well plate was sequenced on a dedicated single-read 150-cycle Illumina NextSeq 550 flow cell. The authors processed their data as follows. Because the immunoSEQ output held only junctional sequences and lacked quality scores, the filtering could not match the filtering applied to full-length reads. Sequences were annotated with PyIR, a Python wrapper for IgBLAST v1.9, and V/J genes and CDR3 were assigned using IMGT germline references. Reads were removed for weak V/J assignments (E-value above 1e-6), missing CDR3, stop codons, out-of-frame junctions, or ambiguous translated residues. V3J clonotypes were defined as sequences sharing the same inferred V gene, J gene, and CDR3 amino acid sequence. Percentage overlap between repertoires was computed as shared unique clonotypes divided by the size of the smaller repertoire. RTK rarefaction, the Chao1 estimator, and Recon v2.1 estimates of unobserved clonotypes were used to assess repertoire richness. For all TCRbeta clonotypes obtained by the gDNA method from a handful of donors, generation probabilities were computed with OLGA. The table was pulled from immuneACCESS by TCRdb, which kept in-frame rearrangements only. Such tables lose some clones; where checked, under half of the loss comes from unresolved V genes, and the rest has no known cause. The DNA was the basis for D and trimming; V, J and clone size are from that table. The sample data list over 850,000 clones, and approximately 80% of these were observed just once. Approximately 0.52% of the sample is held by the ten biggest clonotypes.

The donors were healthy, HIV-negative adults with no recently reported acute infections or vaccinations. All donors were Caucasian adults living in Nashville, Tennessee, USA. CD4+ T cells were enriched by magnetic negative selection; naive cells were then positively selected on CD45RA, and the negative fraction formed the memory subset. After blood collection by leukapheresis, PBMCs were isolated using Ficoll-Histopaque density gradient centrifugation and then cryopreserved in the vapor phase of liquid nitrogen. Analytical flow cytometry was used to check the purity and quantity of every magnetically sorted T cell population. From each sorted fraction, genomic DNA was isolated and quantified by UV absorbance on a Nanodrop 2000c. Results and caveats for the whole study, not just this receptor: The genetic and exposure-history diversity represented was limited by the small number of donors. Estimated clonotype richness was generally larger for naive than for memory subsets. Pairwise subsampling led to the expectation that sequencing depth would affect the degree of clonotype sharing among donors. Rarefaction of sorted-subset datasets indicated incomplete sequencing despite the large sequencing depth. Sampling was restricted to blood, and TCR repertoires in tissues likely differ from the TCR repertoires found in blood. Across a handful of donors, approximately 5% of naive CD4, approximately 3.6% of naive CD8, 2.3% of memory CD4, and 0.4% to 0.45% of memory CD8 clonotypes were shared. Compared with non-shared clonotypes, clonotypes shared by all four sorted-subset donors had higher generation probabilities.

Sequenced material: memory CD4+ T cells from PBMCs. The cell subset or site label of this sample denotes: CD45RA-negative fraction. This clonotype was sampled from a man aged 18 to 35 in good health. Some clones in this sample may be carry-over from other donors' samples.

The DNA sequence follows: TGTGCCAGCAGTGAATGGTCAGACTATGGCTACACCTTC. The translation is CASSEWSDYGYTF. The chain uses TRBV6-1 and TRBJ1-2, with the D gene not confidently named. The germline V gene yields MNHNS for CDR1 and SASEGT for CDR2. V gives up 2 bases and J gives up 3 bases, and the segment between their germline ends measures 7 bases. Counted from cysteine to phenylalanine, this CDR3 has 13 amino acids. Left in the record is the CDR3 DNA by itself, 39 bases read in frame from the first base.